This T cell receptor beta chain was sequenced for a study of T-cell reconstitution after alpha-beta-depleted transplantation in children. Notes on the study in general: The study traced high day-60 TCRbeta diversity in some patients to surviving recipient T cells and thymic progenitors.

Unique molecular identifiers were incorporated during preparation of the TCRbeta library. TCRdb re-called the PCR reads through MiXCR, storing one row per CDR3 protein. The table includes around 440,000 distinct CDR3 sequences, roughly a tenth detected once. V was trimmed by 6 bases and J by 9 bases, leaving 15 bases between them. CDR3 size: 11 residues. Germline V lookup: CDR1 SQVTM, CDR2 ANQGSEA. This clonotype appeared a few times. Its target is not known. This TCR came from a child younger than 10 with inherited bone marrow failure, due to receive a stem cell transplant. The specimen comprised PBMCs, sampled before TCRalphabeta/CD19-depleted stem cell transplant. This chain joins TRBV29-1 and TRBJ2-7; D may match TRBD1 or TRBD2 (5 bases each). CDR3 in amino acids: CSVHEGFRQYF. The CDR3 DNA reads as TGCAGCGTGCACGAGGGGTTCCGGCAGTACTTC.